This entry features one TCR beta chain sequence. V was pared by 5 bases and J by 7 bases, with 15 bases between. CDR1 is SQVTM, CDR2 ANQGSEA, per germline. The CDR3 sequence is 13 residues long. Data came from immunoSEQ multiplex PCR; TCRdb stores just in-frame clones and leaves some out. The data hold about 70,000 clones, with approximately 90% observed a single time. The record originates from a study of technical replicates of blood from several donors. The sample comprised PBMCs. The sequence derives from a human donor in good health. Some clones in this sample may be carry-over from other donors' samples. J is TRBJ2-1 and V is TRBV29-1; unclear D gene. The CDR3 region is CSVRLPGRNEQFF. As DNA, the CDR3 is TGCAGCGTTCGCCTTCCCGGTCGTAATGAGCAGTTCTTC.